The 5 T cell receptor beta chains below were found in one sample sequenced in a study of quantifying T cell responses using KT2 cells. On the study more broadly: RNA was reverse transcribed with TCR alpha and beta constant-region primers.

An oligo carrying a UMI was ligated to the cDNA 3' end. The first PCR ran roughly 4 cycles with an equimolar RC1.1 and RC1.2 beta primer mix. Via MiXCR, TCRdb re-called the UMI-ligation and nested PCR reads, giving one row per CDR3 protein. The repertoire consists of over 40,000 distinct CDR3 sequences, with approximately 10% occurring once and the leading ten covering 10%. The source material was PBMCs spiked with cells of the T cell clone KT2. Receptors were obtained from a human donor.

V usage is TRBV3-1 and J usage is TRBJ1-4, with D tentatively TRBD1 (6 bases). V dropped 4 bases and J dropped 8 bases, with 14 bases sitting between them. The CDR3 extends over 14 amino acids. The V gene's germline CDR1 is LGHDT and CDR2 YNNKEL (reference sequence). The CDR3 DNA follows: TGTGCCAGCAGCCGGGGGGCCGGTTACGAAAAACTGTTTTTT. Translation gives CASSRGAGYEKLFF.

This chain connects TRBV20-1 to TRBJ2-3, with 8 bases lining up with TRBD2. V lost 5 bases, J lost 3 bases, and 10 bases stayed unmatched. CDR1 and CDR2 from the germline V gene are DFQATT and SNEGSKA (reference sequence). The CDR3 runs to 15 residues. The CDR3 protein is CSAPTGLACTDTQYF. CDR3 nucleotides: TGCAGTGCTCCTACAGGACTAGCTTGTACAGATACGCAGTATTTT.

The CDR3 sequence is CATGLAGGPKIDEQFF. The DNA for the CDR3 is TGTGCCACCGGACTAGCGGGAGGGCCTAAGATAGATGAGCAGTTCTTC. The V and J genes are TRBV24-1 and TRBJ2-1; 15 positions agree with TRBD2. Per germline, CDR1 KGHDR and CDR2 SFDVKD. Trimming took 9 bases from V and 8 from J; bases not matched to a gene: 10. The CDR3 extends over 16 amino acids.

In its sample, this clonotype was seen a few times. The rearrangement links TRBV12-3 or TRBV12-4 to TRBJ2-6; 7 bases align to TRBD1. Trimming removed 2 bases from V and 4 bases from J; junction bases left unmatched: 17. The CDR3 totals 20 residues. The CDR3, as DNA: TGTGCCAGCAGTTTACGCCCCCCCGGGACAGCTCTGTCCGGGGCCAACGTCCTGACTTTC. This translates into CASSLRPPGTALSGANVLTF.

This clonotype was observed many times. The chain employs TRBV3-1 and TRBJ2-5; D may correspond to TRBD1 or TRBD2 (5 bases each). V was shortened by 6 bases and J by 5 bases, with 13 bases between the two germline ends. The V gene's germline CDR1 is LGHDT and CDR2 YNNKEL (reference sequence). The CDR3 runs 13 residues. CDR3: CASREYEGETQYF. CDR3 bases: TGTGCCAGCAGAGAGTACGAGGGGGAGACCCAGTACTTC.